One and the same sample provided the 27 T cell receptor beta chains below, sequenced in a study of CD8 T cells in Susac syndrome. RNA totalling roughly 0.45 to 1 ug underwent reverse transcription with random hexamers. In TCRdb, the immunoSEQ multiplex PCR reads were re-called with MiXCR into one record per CDR3 protein. The sample lists 210,000 or so distinct CDR3 sequences, about 94% occurring once. Sequencing was performed on CD4+ T cells from PBMCs. The receptors here all came from a human donor with Susac syndrome.

This clonotype was seen only a few times. V usage is TRBV11-2 and J usage is TRBJ2-5; D is undetermined. V was pared by 5 bases and J by 1 base, with 8 bases between. CDR1 SGHAT and CDR2 FQNNGV come from the germline V gene. This CDR3 is 13 amino acids long. This CDR3 is CASSRRSQETQYF. For the CDR3, the DNA is TGTGCCAGCAGCCGCCGTAGCCAAGAGACCCAGTACTTC. Full variable domain (remainder filled in from reference TRBV11-2 and TRBJ2-5): EAGVAQSPRYKIIEKRQSVAFWCNPISGHATLYWYQQILGQGPKLLIQFQNNGVVDDSQLPKDRFSAERLKGVDSTLKIQPAKLEDSAVYLCASSRRSQETQYFGPGTRLLVL.

In the case of this clonotype: The limits of the CDR3 on the DNA are not certain, so only TCRdb's listed CDR3 is given. The chain links TRBV2 to TRBJ1-2; the D call TRBD1 from the table was never checked on the DNA. Inclusive of both ends, the CDR3 amounts to 14 amino acids. The germline V gene encodes CDR1 SNHLY and CDR2 FYNNEI. The CDR3 protein is CASSESWAPGTDAF.

The chain is built from TRBV11-2 and TRBJ2-3, with D unclear. Germline assignment: CDR1 SGHAT and CDR2 FQNNGV. This CDR3 is 15 amino acids long. Trimming removed 0 bases from V and 2 bases from J, with 9 bases in between. The CDR3 protein is CASSLDSFLTDTQYF. CDR3 coding DNA: TGTGCCAGCAGCTTAGATTCGTTTCTCACAGATACGCAGTATTTT.

The V gene is TRBV6-1, the J gene TRBJ2-3; the match to TRBD1 covers 9 bases. CDR1 MNHNS and CDR2 SASEGT come from the germline V gene. J gave up 4 bases and V 3 bases, and 8 bases lay outside the gene matches. The CDR3 has 16 residues. For the CDR3, the DNA is TGTGCCAGCAGTGACGGACAGGGGACGAACCCAGATACGCAGTATTTT. Encoded protein: CASSDGQGTNPDTQYF.

This chain uses TRBV20-1 with TRBJ2-6; 11 nucleotides agree with TRBD1. From germline, CDR1 is DFQATT and CDR2 SNEGSKA (reference sequence). With V trimmed by 3 bases and J by 2 bases, 6 bases remained unmatched. CDR3 length: 17 residues. DNA for the CDR3: TGCAGTGCTAGGTTAGGGACAGGGGGTACTGGGGCCAACGTCCTGACTTTC. As protein: CSARLGTGGTGANVLTF.

V gene TRBV28 combines with J gene TRBJ1-5, with 8 positions matching TRBD1. J was trimmed by 4 bases and V by 10 bases; bases with no gene match: 6. There are 13 residues in the CDR3. Germline CDR1 MDHEN, CDR2 SYDVKM. CDR3 coding DNA: TGTGCCACGGGACAGGTGGGGAATCAGCCCCAGCATTTT. Protein: CATGQVGNQPQHF.

This clonotype occurred once. The chain is built from TRBV3-1 and TRBJ2-7, with no clear D. Germline V gene data show CDR1 as LGHDT and CDR2 as YNNKEL (reference sequence). There are 13 residues in the CDR3. Trimming took 0 bases from V and 6 from J, leaving 9 bases between them. DNA for the CDR3: TGTGCCAGCAGCCAAGATCACCAGAGCGAGCAGTACTTC. Translating it yields CASSQDHQSEQYF.

The genes are TRBV20-1 and TRBJ1-2; D possibly corresponds to TRBD1 (6 bases). Between the trimmed V and J ends, which lost 3 bases and 6 bases, there was a span of 17 bases. Germline V CDR1 and CDR2: DFQATT, SNEGSKA (reference sequence). The CDR3 is 14 residues long. Here the CDR3 DNA reads TGCAGTGCTAGTTCAGGGGCGGCGGGGGATGGCTACACCTTC. Amino acid sequence: CSASSGAAGDGYTF.

This chain uses TRBV29-1 with TRBJ2-3; a possible D gene is TRBD2 (5 bases). The V and J ends lost 7 bases and 3 bases respectively, with 17 bases between them. The CDR3 runs 14 residues. Germline lookup yields CDR1 SQVTM and CDR2 ANQGSEA. CDR3 in amino acids: CSDPGSGRTDTQYF. CDR3 nucleotides: TGCAGCGATCCGGGGTCCGGGCGTACAGATACGCAGTATTTT.

The chain has TRBV20-1 and TRBJ1-5; no definite D call. CDR1 DFQATT and CDR2 SNEGSKA come from the germline V gene (reference sequence). The CDR3 totals 12 residues. V lost 2 bases and J lost 5, with 7 bases in between. The CDR3 reads CSARQVDQPQHF. The CDR3 coding sequence is TGCAGTGCTAGACAGGTCGATCAGCCCCAGCATTTT.

The gene calls are TRBV20-1 and TRBJ1-2, with D perhaps matching TRBD1 (5 bases). The germline V gene encodes CDR1 DFQATT and CDR2 SNEGSKA (reference sequence). The CDR3 consists of 13 residues. V was trimmed by 3 bases and J by 4 bases, leaving 12 bases between them. Here the CDR3 DNA reads TGCAGTGCTAGGCTAGGGACCACCTATGGCTACACCTTC. Translation gives CSARLGTTYGYTF.

The chain employs TRBV5-6 and TRBJ2-2; 8 bases agree with TRBD2. Germline loops: CDR1 SGHDT, CDR2 YYEEEE. V was clipped by 3 bases and J by 5 bases; unmatched bases: 9. This CDR3 is 16 amino acids long. CDR3 amino acids: CASSYGLAQGTGELFF. CDR3 bases: TGTGCCAGCAGCTACGGACTAGCTCAGGGGACCGGGGAGCTGTTTTTT. The full variable domain, in which reference TRBV5-6 and TRBJ2-2 provide the parts outside the CDR3, is DAGVTQSPTHLIKTRGQQVTLRCSPKSGHDTVSWYQQALGQGPQFIFQYYEEEERQRGNFPDRFSGHQFPNYSSELNVNALLLGDSALYLCASSYGLAQGTGELFFGEGSRLTVL.

The chain is built from TRBV2 and TRBJ1-2, with D possibly TRBD1 on 5 matching bases. This CDR3 spans 13 amino acids. From germline, CDR1 is SNHLY and CDR2 FYNNEI. Trimming removed 1 base at V and 8 bases at J, with 11 bases between. The CDR3 loop is CASSEERGDGYTF. CDR3 nucleotide sequence: TGTGCCAGCAGTGAAGAACGAGGGGACGGCTACACCTTC.

The rearrangement links TRBV29-1 to TRBJ2-5, with D possibly being TRBD1 (5 bases). Germline lookup yields CDR1 SQVTM and CDR2 ANQGSEA. The CDR3 spans 18 residues. V was shortened by 6 bases and J by 5 bases, with 31 bases between the two germline ends. This CDR3 reads CSVDTPGIGNGGIETQYF. The CDR3 DNA reads as TGCAGCGTGGACACCCCCGGAATAGGGAACGGTGGAATTGAGACCCAGTACTTC.

CDR3 sequence (DNA): TGTGCCTGGGCCGAACGGGGCGAGGCCCTCCACTTT. This sequence encodes CAWAERGEALHF. The rearrangement links TRBV30 to TRBJ1-6; a weak D match, TRBD1 (5 bases). The CDR3 has 12 amino acids. V was cut by 5 bases and J by 14 bases, with 16 bases left in between. Germline V CDR1 and CDR2: GTSNPN, SVGIG (reference sequence).

The rearrangement links TRBV7-2 to TRBJ2-4, with TRBD1 matching over 9 bases. After removal of 0 bases from V and 7 bases from J, the junction contained 4 bases not matched to a gene. CDR3 length equals 15 residues. The germline gives CDR1 SGHTA, CDR2 FQGNSA. The CDR3 protein is CASSLAGDRANIQYF. The CDR3 DNA is TGTGCCAGCAGCTTAGCCGGGGACAGGGCGAACATTCAGTACTTC.

The chain uses TRBV18 and TRBJ1-5; D is ambiguous. Per germline, CDR1 KGHSH and CDR2 LQKENI. This CDR3 spans 16 amino acids. Trimming took off 3 bases at V and 3 bases at J, with 15 bases between the two ends. CDR3: CASSPSGRPFNQPQHF. The CDR3 DNA sequence: TGTGCCAGCTCACCCTCCGGGCGTCCCTTCAATCAGCCCCAGCATTTT. Variable domain in full (rest from reference TRBV18 and TRBJ1-5): NAGVMQNPRHLVRRRGQEARLRCSPMKGHSHVYWYRQLPEEGLKFMVYLQKENIIDESGMPKERFSAEFPKEGPSILRIQQVVRGDSAAYFCASSPSGRPFNQPQHFGDGTRLSIL.

The rearrangement links TRBV6-5 to TRBJ1-3; D unclear. V was clipped by 2 bases and J by 0 bases, with 11 bases between them. The CDR3 extends over 16 amino acids. From germline, CDR1 is MNHEY and CDR2 SVGAGI. Written as DNA, the CDR3 is TGTGCCAGCAGTTACGGTCGCGGGAGCTCTGGAAACACCATATATTTT. It specifies CASSYGRGSSGNTIYF.

CDR3 sequence: CASSSVKNQPQHF. CDR3 nucleotide sequence: TGTGCCAGCAGCTCTGTGAAGAATCAGCCCCAGCATTTT. The chain employs TRBV6-5 and TRBJ1-5; D gene ambiguous. Germline loops: CDR1 MNHEY, CDR2 SVGAGI. This CDR3 is 13 amino acids long. V lost 6 bases to trimming and J lost 4 bases, with 10 bases between them.

The chain couples TRBV18 to TRBJ1-6; 7 bases match TRBD1. Germline trimming cut 2 bases from V and 5 bases from J; bases unmatched to any gene: 9. CDR1 KGHSH and CDR2 LQKENI come from the germline V gene. This CDR3 has 17 amino acids. The CDR3 reads CASSPFSGTVDNSPLHF. In DNA form, the CDR3 reads TGTGCCAGCTCACCATTTTCCGGGACAGTTGATAATTCACCCCTCCACTTT.

The V and J genes are TRBV7-9 and TRBJ2-2, with 9 bases that match TRBD1. Germline loops: CDR1 SEHNR, CDR2 FQNEAQ (reference sequence). CDR3 length: 15 amino acids. The ends lost 5 bases at V and 6 bases at J; junction bases unmatched: 7. DNA of the CDR3: TGTGCCAGCAGCCATACAGGGGGCTGGGCCGGGGAGCTGTTTTTT. It yields the protein CASSHTGGWAGELFF.

The rearrangement links TRBV10-3 to TRBJ2-3; no clear D. Trimming took 10 bases from V and 5 from J, leaving 16 bases between them. The CDR3 has 13 amino acids. Germline values: CDR1 ENHRY, CDR2 SYGVKD. CDR3 amino acids: CATLTGWEDTQYF. The CDR3 region has the DNA TGTGCCACGCTGACCGGATGGGAAGATACGCAGTATTTT.

V usage is TRBV6-5 and J usage is TRBJ2-7; 7 bases map to TRBD1. Germline V gene data show CDR1 as MNHEY and CDR2 as SVGAGI. V lost 0 bases and J lost 1; bases outside the gene matches: 15. This CDR3 region has 19 residues. The CDR3 DNA is TGTGCCAGCAGTTACTCAACCCCGGGACAGAAGGCTCTATCCTACGAGCAGTACTTC. Translating gives CASSYSTPGQKALSYEQYF.

The J gene is TRBJ2-3, the V gene TRBV7-8, with 11 bases lining up with TRBD1. The trim removed 5 bases at V and 1 base at J, leaving 8 bases unmatched. The germline gives CDR1 SGHVS, CDR2 FQNEAQ. This CDR3 spans 17 amino acids. CDR3 in amino acids: CASSPRTGGRGTDTQYF. The CDR3 DNA sequence: TGTGCCAGCAGCCCGCGGACAGGGGGCAGAGGCACAGATACGCAGTATTTT.

The chain recombines TRBV3-1 with TRBJ1-1, with a weak D call TRBD1 (6 bases). Germline V lookup: CDR1 LGHDT, CDR2 YNNKEL (reference sequence). CDR3 size: 17 residues. Trimming pared 7 bases from V and 5 bases from J, leaving 26 bases between. In nucleotides, the CDR3 is TGTGCCAGCACCCATTCGGGGGGGGGCCGGAGAGGGACTGAAGCTTTCTTT. Translation gives CASTHSGGGRRGTEAFF.

The V gene is TRBV27, the J gene TRBJ1-1, with a weak D call TRBD1 (5 bases). The CDR3 contains 16 residues. The ends were cut back, 1 base at V and 0 bases at J, with 12 bases in the middle. Germline lookup yields CDR1 MNHEY and CDR2 SMNVEV (reference sequence). The CDR3, as DNA: TGTGCCAGCAGTTTATTGGGCGACAGCTTGAACACTGAAGCTTTCTTT. It codes for CASSLLGDSLNTEAFF.

The rearrangement joins TRBV29-1 to TRBJ1-1; D unresolved. The CDR3 runs to 12 residues. The V gene lost 4 bases and the J gene lost 2 bases, with 8 bases spanning the gap. In germline, CDR1 is SQVTM, CDR2 ANQGSEA. CDR3 protein: CSVAGGNTEAFF. The CDR3 nucleotides read TGCAGCGTTGCAGGCGGCAACACTGAAGCTTTCTTT.